This T cell receptor (beta chain) was recovered during a study of cytomegalovirus exposure and HLA in healthy donors. Points from the study as a whole: Most TCR sequences showed up rarely, but some public TCRs showed up in many donors.

Primers: 60 Vbeta forward and 13 Jbeta reverse. The protocol was immunoSEQ multiplex PCR, while the TCRdb copy is restricted to in-frame clones and leaves out a portion. The sample has about 200,000 clones, 70% to 85% seen once; the top ten hold about 0.092%. There are 17 residues in the CDR3. Per the germline V gene, CDR1 is MNHEY and CDR2 is SMNVEV (reference sequence). The J segment lost 0 bases and the V segment lost 4 bases, leaving 8 bases of the junction unmatched. As concerns this clone: Its specificity is not known.

The TCR originated in a boy aged 2 to 9 in good health and CMV-seronegative. The rearrangement links TRBV27 to TRBJ2-2, with 7 bases identical to TRBD1. The sequencing sample was made of PBMCs. The CDR3 nucleotides are TGTGCCAGCAGTTCGACCTACCAGGGGGCGAACACCGGGGAGCTGTTTTTT. Translating it yields CASSSTYQGANTGELFF.